A selection of T cell receptor beta chains follows, all from one sample in a study of blood T cell repertoires in COVID-19. The protocol was immunoSEQ multiplex PCR, while the TCRdb copy is restricted to in-frame clones and leaves out a portion. The profile covers 80,000 to 100,000 clones, with roughly 70% appearing a single time and roughly 4% taken by the ten largest. The specimen was peripheral blood. Receptor source: a man between 65 and 79 years old with COVID-19, enrolled during active disease. The CDR3 runs from the conserved cysteine through the conserved F or W. The order of the fields is clone size, J gene, D gene, V gene, CDR3 DNA, CDR3 protein. A D gene is named only where the DNA matches it firmly. Size tells how often a clone was seen (once, few, many) or the class of an expanded clone, and some rows leave it out.

>few|TRBJ1-5|.|TRBV5-8
TGTGCCAGCAGCTTTAGTCAGGGGATTCAGCCCCAGCATTTT
CASSFSQGIQPQHF
>.|TRBJ2-1|TRBD2|TRBV28
TGTGCCAGCATCGGGACTAGCGGGAGGGCCTGGGATGAGCAGTTCTTC
CASIGTSGRAWDEQFF
>.|TRBJ2-2|TRBD1|TRBV5-6
TGTGCCAGCACCCGACAGGGTGTAGTTATCGGGGAGCTGTTTTTT
CASTRQGVVIGELFF
>.|TRBJ1-2|.|TRBV15
TGTGCCACCAGCAGAGAGGCAGGTCCTCTTTTCACCTATGGCTACACCTTC
CATSREAGPLFTYGYTF
>.|TRBJ2-2|.|TRBV7-6
TGTGCCAGCAGCGCAACGGCGGCGAACACCGGGGAGCTGTTTTTT
CASSATAANTGELFF
>.|TRBJ2-2|.|TRBV6-2/TRBV6-3
TGTGCCAGCAGTTCGGCCGGGAAGACCGGGGAGCTGTTTTTT
CASSSAGKTGELFF
>.|TRBJ1-5|.|TRBV30
TGTGCCTGGAGTGTATCCCAGAATCAGCCCCAGCATTTT
CAWSVSQNQPQHF
>.|TRBJ1-6|.|TRBV4-3
TGCGCCAGCAGCGTTGTGAGGGTTGGATCACCCCTCCACTTT
CASSVVRVGSPLHF
>.|TRBJ2-7|TRBD2|TRBV27
TGTGCCAGCAGTTTACTCGCGGGAGGCGACGAGCAGTACTTC
CASSLLAGGDEQYF
>many|TRBJ2-2|.|TRBV7-3
TGTGCCAGCAGCCTGGACTCGAACACCGGGGAGCTGTTTTTT
CASSLDSNTGELFF
>.|TRBJ2-1|.|TRBV21-1
TGTGCCAGCAGCAAACAGACTAGCGGGCGTAACAGCTCCTACAATGAGCAGTTCTTC
CASSKQTSGRNSSYNEQFF
>.|TRBJ2-7|TRBD1|TRBV19
TGTGCCAGTAGGCTGGGACAGGGGGCGTCCTACGAGCAGTACTTC
CASRLGQGASYEQYF
>.|TRBJ2-1|.|TRBV28
TGTGCCAGCAGGGGGAGCAAGCGGACCTACAATGAGCAGTTCTTC
CASRGSKRTYNEQFF
>.|TRBJ2-7|.|TRBV7-9
TGTGCCAGCAGCTTAGGACAGTCTGGCAGCGAGCAGTACTTC
CASSLGQSGSEQYF
>.|TRBJ2-7|TRBD2|TRBV7-2
TGTGCCAGCAGCTACCACACCGTGACTAGCGGGAGGAGGTACGAGCAGTACTTC
CASSYHTVTSGRRYEQYF
>.|TRBJ2-7|.|TRBV30
TGTGCCTGGAATCCCCGGGACACCCCCTCCTACGAGCAGTACTTC
CAWNPRDTPSYEQYF
>.|TRBJ1-2|TRBD1|TRBV2
TGTGCCATCAGACAGGGGGCGAGCTATGGCTACACCTTC
CAIRQGASYGYTF
>.|TRBJ2-1|.|TRBV30
TGTGCCTGGAGTCTCCTGAGCTCCTACAATGAGCAGTTCTTC
CAWSLLSSYNEQFF
>.|TRBJ2-2|.|TRBV5-1
TGCGCCAGCAGCTACAGGTCGAACACCGGGGAGCTGTTTTTT
CASSYRSNTGELFF
>.|TRBJ1-5|.|TRBV19
TGTGCCAGTAGTTTTGCAGGGAGGGCGAATCAGCCCCAGCATTTT
CASSFAGRANQPQHF
>few|TRBJ1-2|.|TRBV19
TGTGCCACCGAAAAGGACTCCCATGGCTACACCTTC
CATEKDSHGYTF
>.|TRBJ2-1|.|TRBV23-1
TGCGCCAGCAGTCAACCCCGGCCGATTCGGACTCCTAGAACCTACAATGAGCAGTTCTTC
CASSQPRPIRTPRTYNEQFF
>.|TRBJ2-1|TRBD2|TRBV19
TGTGCCAGTAGTTTAACCGGGACTAGCGGGGTCAATGAGCAGTTCTTC
CASSLTGTSGVNEQFF
>.|TRBJ1-3|TRBD1|TRBV7-2
TGTGCCAGCAGCTTCGACAGGGTTGGAAACACCATATATTTT
CASSFDRVGNTIYF
>once|TRBJ2-7|.|TRBV7-6
TGTGCCAGCAGCCCCCGTGTTTTGGGGGGCTCCTACGAGCAGTACTTC
CASSPRVLGGSYEQYF
>once|TRBJ2-4|.|TRBV28
TGTGCCTCAGGGGCCCTGGATCCACAAAACATTCAGTACTTC
CASGALDPQNIQYF
>.|TRBJ2-2|.|TRBV19
TGTGCCAGTAGTATAGGGCTAGCCCTAAACACCGGGGAGCTGTTTTTT
CASSIGLALNTGELFF
>few|TRBJ2-5|TRBD2|TRBV3-1/TRBV3-2
TGTGCCAGCAGCCAGGGACTAGCGGGAGAGACCCAGTACTTC
CASSQGLAGETQYF
>.|TRBJ2-7|.|TRBV7-2
TGTGCCAGCAGCTTCGACGGGGGCGGGAGTAACGAGCAGTACTTC
CASSFDGGGSNEQYF